The 25 T cell receptor beta chains given below trace back to one sample, sequenced in a study of shared clonotypes between healthy human individuals. Repertoires were generated with immunoSEQ multiplex PCR, while TCRdb's copy carries only in-frame clones and drops some. The sample has millions of clones; approximately 92% are singletons. The sequenced sample consisted of naive CD4+ T cells sorted from blood. The subset is: CD45RA+ positively selected. These receptors all stem from a man aged 18 to 29 in good health.

This chain uses TRBV2 with TRBJ2-7; 7 positions agree with TRBD1. Looked up from germline, CDR1 is SNHLY and CDR2 is FYNNEI. Trimming removed 7 bases from V and 7 bases from J; junction bases left unmatched: 16. There are 15 residues in the CDR3. CDR3 in DNA: TGTGCCAGCACCCACACAGGGGAGTGGGGTGGAGAGCAGTACTTC. Amino acids: CASTHTGEWGGEQYF.

In the case of this clone: The sample carries other DNA sequences with the same CDR3. This chain joins TRBV5-1 and TRBJ2-7, with 14 bases lining up with TRBD2. Per the germline V gene, CDR1 is SGHRS and CDR2 is YFSETQ. This CDR3 comprises 14 residues. J gave up 3 bases and V 5 bases, and 1 base lay outside the gene matches. The CDR3 DNA reads as TGCGCCAGCAGTGGGACTAGCGGGAGCTACGAGCAGTACTTC. The encoded protein is CASSGTSGSYEQYF.

The rearrangement links TRBV5-1 to TRBJ2-2; unclear D gene. The V end lost 2 bases, the J end lost 2 bases, and 7 bases lay between the germline ends. The V gene's germline CDR1 is SGHRS and CDR2 YFSETQ. This CDR3 region has 14 residues. CDR3 in DNA: TGCGCCAGCAGCTTCTTAGCTAACACCGGGGAGCTGTTTTTT. This codes for CASSFLANTGELFF.

The chain employs TRBV11-2 and TRBJ1-1, with D unresolved. CDR1 and CDR2 (germline): SGHAT, FQNNGV. V was cut by 0 bases and J by 12 bases, with 14 bases left in between. The CDR3 loop spans 13 amino acids. The CDR3 sequence: CASSLDRKGSTFF. CDR3 coding DNA: TGTGCCAGCAGCTTAGATCGGAAAGGGAGTACTTTCTTT.

Comments on this clone: Other nucleotide sequences from this sample produce the same CDR3. This rearrangement joins TRBV5-1 to TRBJ1-5; TRBD1 matches 7 bases. CDR3 length equals 15 residues. The V segment lost 0 bases and the J segment 4 bases; nucleotides outside the gene matches: 4. Germline CDR1 reads SGHRS; CDR2 reads YFSETQ. The CDR3: CASSLEGARNQPQHF. CDR3 in DNA: TGCGCCAGCAGCTTGGAGGGGGCTCGAAATCAGCCCCAGCATTTT. Based on the CDR3 plus reference TRBV5-1 and TRBJ1-5, the full variable domain is KAGVTQTPRYLIKTRGQQVTLSCSPISGHRSVSWYQQTPGQGLQFLFEYFSETQRNKGNFPGRFSGRQFSNSRSEMNVSTLELGDSALYLCASSLEGARNQPQHFGDGTRLSIL.

V is TRBV19 and J is TRBJ1-3, with D possibly being TRBD1 (6 bases). The germline CDR1 and CDR2 sequences are LNHDA and SQIVND (reference sequence). V gave up 6 bases and J gave up 1 base, with 19 bases separating them. This CDR3 contains 17 residues. The DNA of the CDR3 is TGTGCCAGTAGCCAAACCCCCGAGGGGGGATCTGGAAACACCATATATTTT. This translates into CASSQTPEGGSGNTIYF. The variable domain in full, with the rest retrieved from reference TRBV19 and TRBJ1-3, is DGGITQSPKYLFRKEGQNVTLSCEQNLNHDAMYWYRQDPGQGLRLIYYSQIVNDFQKGDIAEGYSVSREKKESFPLTVTSAQKNPTAFYLCASSQTPEGGSGNTIYFGEGSWLTVV.

The rearrangement links TRBV10-3 to TRBJ2-7; 11 nucleotides match TRBD1. Trimming cost V 6 bases and J 3 bases; bases outside gene matches: 4. Per the germline V gene, CDR1 is ENHRY and CDR2 is SYGVKD. The CDR3 is 14 amino acids. CDR3 sequence (DNA): TGTGCCATCAGGGGGACAGGGGGTGACTACGAGCAGTACTTC. This encodes CAIRGTGGDYEQYF.

V and J are TRBV7-8 and TRBJ1-4, with TRBD1 identical over 9 bases. The CDR3 is made up of 15 amino acids. CDR1 is SGHVS, CDR2 FQNEAQ, per germline. With V trimmed by 4 bases and J by 10 bases, 10 bases remained unmatched. CDR3 region: CASSSSGTGPRKLFF. CDR3 DNA: TGTGCCAGCAGCTCCTCCGGGACAGGGCCTCGAAAACTGTTTTTT.

The chain has TRBV30 and TRBJ1-6; D gene unclear. The CDR3 runs 13 residues. Germline values: CDR1 GTSNPN, CDR2 SVGIG (reference sequence). V shed 1 base and J shed 7 bases, with 8 bases lying between them. For the CDR3, the DNA is TGTGCCTGGAGTGGAGGGATGAATTCACCCCTCCACTTT. This gives the protein CAWSGGMNSPLHF.

J is TRBJ2-2 and V is TRBV6-1, with D perhaps TRBD1 or TRBD2 (6 bases each). The CDR3 loop spans 16 amino acids. Trimming removed 2 bases at V and 2 bases at J, with 12 bases between. CDR1 and CDR2 from the germline V gene are MNHNS and SASEGT. CDR3 amino acids: CASSERGRLNTGELFF. In DNA, the CDR3 is TGTGCCAGCAGTGAACGGGGGCGACTTAACACCGGGGAGCTGTTTTTT.

The V and J genes are TRBV10-3 and TRBJ1-6; D perhaps matches TRBD1 (6 bases). V lost 6 bases and J lost 5, with 11 bases in between. The CDR3 sequence is 14 residues long. Germline V CDR1 and CDR2: ENHRY, SYGVKD. CDR3 region: CAISTGTDNSPLHF. CDR3 DNA: TGTGCCATCAGCACAGGGACTGATAATTCACCCCTCCACTTT.

The chain joins TRBV4-1 to TRBJ1-2; D unresolved. Germline V CDR1 and CDR2: MGHRA, YSYEKL. The V end was cut by 4 bases, the J end by 1 base, with 13 bases between. CDR3 length: 15 amino acids. CDR3: CASSPPGENNYGYTF. The CDR3 DNA is TGCGCCAGCAGCCCCCCCGGGGAGAATAACTATGGCTACACCTTC.

The genes are TRBV15 and TRBJ1-4; a possible D gene is TRBD1 (5 bases). This CDR3 has 18 amino acids. Germline CDR1 is LNHNV and CDR2 is YYDKDF (reference sequence). Trimming took 7 bases from V and 8 from J, leaving 29 bases between them. The DNA for the CDR3 is TGTGCCACCACCCCGAGACAGTCAGGCGGTGGAGTCACAGAAAAACTGTTTTTT. It encodes CATTPRQSGGGVTEKLFF.

The chain has TRBV4-1 and TRBJ2-1, with D possibly matching TRBD2 (6 bases). The V gene's germline CDR1 is MGHRA and CDR2 YSYEKL. The V end lost 4 bases, the J end lost 7 bases, and 14 bases lay between the germline ends. The CDR3 contains 14 residues. The CDR3 sequence: CASSRAGLGNEQFF. As DNA, the CDR3 is TGCGCCAGCAGCCGGGCGGGACTTGGGAATGAGCAGTTCTTC.

The genes are TRBV28 and TRBJ1-3; D call uncertain. The CDR3 runs to 12 residues. The V end was cut by 10 bases, the J end by 0 bases, with 7 bases between. CDR1 MDHEN and CDR2 SYDVKM come from the germline V gene. The DNA of the CDR3 is TGTGCCACGCAGAACTCTGGAAACACCATATATTTT. Translation: CATQNSGNTIYF. Full variable domain (rest looked up from reference TRBV28 and TRBJ1-3): DVKVTQSSRYLVKRTGEKVFLECVQDMDHENMFWYRQDPGLGLRLIYFSYDVKMKEKGDIPEGYSVSREKKERFSLILESASTNQTSMYLCATQNSGNTIYFGEGSWLTVV.

CDR3 in amino acids: CASSQSGGLPRETQYF. Written as DNA, the CDR3 is TGCGCCAGCAGCCAATCTGGGGGCCTACCCCGAGAGACCCAGTACTTC. This chain uses TRBV4-1 with TRBJ2-5, with a weak D call TRBD1 (6 bases). V gave up 2 bases and J gave up 4 bases, with 17 bases separating them. From germline, CDR1 is MGHRA and CDR2 YSYEKL. The CDR3 loop spans 16 amino acids.

This clone was seen a few times. At the DNA level, this CDR3 is encoded by other sequences in the same sample as well. The CDR3 DNA follows: TGTGCCATCAGGGGACAGGGCGGGAACACTGAAGCTTTCTTT. This translates into CAIRGQGGNTEAFF. J is TRBJ1-1 and V is TRBV10-3, with 9 nucleotides matching TRBD1. The CDR3 is made up of 14 amino acids. Germline CDR1 ENHRY, CDR2 SYGVKD. V shed 6 bases, J shed 1 base, and the junction held 3 bases outside the gene matches.

A note on this clone: This CDR3 is also generated by other DNA sequences in the sample. V usage is TRBV18 and J usage is TRBJ2-6; TRBD1 or TRBD2 may be the D gene (6 bases each). The CDR3 has 16 residues. CDR1 and CDR2 from the germline V gene are KGHSH and LQKENI. V was clipped by 6 bases and J by 0 bases, with 12 bases between them. The CDR3 region is CASSPRGDSGANVLTF. The CDR3 nucleotides are TGTGCCAGCTCTCCTAGGGGGGACTCTGGGGCCAACGTCCTGACTTTC.

CDR3 sequence (DNA): TGTGCCAGCAGGGGTAGAGAGCTTCCCATCTACGAGCAGTACTTC. The encoded protein is CASRGRELPIYEQYF. The rearrangement links TRBV6-5 to TRBJ2-7; D remains ambiguous. CDR1 is MNHEY, CDR2 SVGAGI, per germline. V was pared by 6 bases and J by 3 bases, with 18 bases between. The CDR3 loop spans 15 amino acids.

V usage is TRBV19 and J usage is TRBJ1-1; D uncertain. V lost 9 bases and J 6 bases, leaving 11 bases between the germline ends. CDR1 LNHDA and CDR2 SQIVND come from the germline V gene (reference sequence). The CDR3 spans 11 residues. The CDR3, as DNA: TGTGCCAGCTCCGGTAGGGCTGAAGCTTTCTTT. It is translated as CASSGRAEAFF.

The CDR3 nucleotides read TGTGCCGCGGCCAGGCAGGGGGTCTGGGGCTACACCTTC. Its translation: CAAARQGVWGYTF. The chain uses TRBV28 and TRBJ1-2; 7 bases align to TRBD1. The CDR3 has 13 amino acids. Germline V gene sequence: CDR1 MDHEN, CDR2 SYDVKM. J gave up 8 bases and V 11 bases, and 14 bases lay outside the gene matches.

CDR3 in amino acids: CASSLLAGGFGYTF. As DNA, the CDR3 is TGTGCCAGCAGCTTATTGGCAGGGGGCTTCGGCTACACCTTC. V and J are TRBV7-3 and TRBJ1-2, with 8 nucleotides matching TRBD1. This CDR3 spans 14 amino acids. Germline CDR1 is SGHTA and CDR2 is FQGTGA. The V and J ends lost 2 bases and 8 bases, in that order; junction bases with no gene match: 7.

This clone has only one observation. This sequence joins TRBV5-4 and TRBJ2-1, with 7 bases lining up with TRBD1. V trimming: 4 bases; J trimming: 2 bases; junction bases outside the gene matches: 6. The CDR3 covers 15 residues. Germline values: CDR1 SGHNT, CDR2 YYREEE (reference sequence). CDR3: CASSPRDSTYNEQFF. The CDR3 region has the DNA TGTGCCAGCAGCCCTCGGGACAGCACCTACAATGAGCAGTTCTTC.

This rearrangement joins TRBV6-1 to TRBJ1-2; D call uncertain. CDR3 size: 14 residues. Trimming took off 0 bases at V and 2 bases at J, with 7 bases between the two ends. The germline CDR1 and CDR2 sequences are MNHNS and SASEGT. The CDR3 DNA reads as TGTGCCAGCAGTGAAGCCGCGGCGAACTATGGCTACACCTTC. Translation gives CASSEAAANYGYTF.

The CDR3 here is CASSPQGGGYEQYF. The CDR3 nucleotides read TGTGCCAGCAGTCCCCAGGGTGGAGGCTACGAGCAGTACTTC. The V gene is TRBV6-6, the J gene TRBJ2-7, with D possibly being TRBD1 or TRBD2 (5 bases each). CDR1 and CDR2 (germline): MNHNY, SVGAGI (reference sequence). CDR3 length: 14 amino acids. Trimming removed 5 bases from V and 3 bases from J, with 14 bases in between.